This section outlines one TCR beta chain sequence together with its context. This entry is derived from a study of blood T cell repertoires in COVID-19. Study-level information: Samples taken during acute and convalescent COVID-19 were collected in the United States, Italy and Spain.

In the authors' methods: How many nucleated cells were present was estimated from reference gene primer amplification. Here immunoSEQ multiplex PCR was the method, and the copy in TCRdb shows in-frame clones only, minus some. That table supplies the V and J calls and clone size; D and trimming were determined from the DNA. The sample lists some 50,000 clones, 80% to 90% occurring once. Germline CDR1 and CDR2: LGHDT and YNNKEL (reference sequence). Trimming took 6 bases from V and 0 from J; bases not matched to a gene: 11. The CDR3 extends over 18 amino acids. The sample taken for sequencing was peripheral blood. J is TRBJ2-1 and V is TRBV3-1 (or the pseudogene TRBV3-2); 10 positions match TRBD1. The receptor was derived from a man in his sixties with acute or convalescent COVID-19. The CDR3 coding sequence is TGTGCCAGCAGTGGGGGACAGGGGATAGGGAGCTCCTACAATGAGCAGTTCTTC. It is translated as CASSGGQGIGSSYNEQFF.